This is a list of T cell receptor beta chains from one sample in a study of cytomegalovirus exposure and HLA in healthy donors. Repertoires were generated with immunoSEQ multiplex PCR, while TCRdb's copy carries only in-frame clones and drops some. The sample records under 200,000 clones, roughly 85% being singletons. Material for sequencing was PBMCs. These receptor sequences come from a woman aged 40 to 49 in good health and CMV-seronegative. CDR3s include the opening cysteine and the closing phenylalanine or tryptophan. A D gene is named only where the DNA matches it firmly. For some rows the clone size is stated as once, few or many, or as a class when expanded; others skip it.

>TRBD1|TRBV5-8|TRBJ1-1|-
CASSRGTGLNTEAFF
TGTGCCAGCAGCCGAGGGACAGGGCTAAACACTGAAGCTTTCTTT
>TRBD2|TRBV5-4|TRBJ2-1|-
CASSRASGAYNEQFF
TGTGCCAGCAGCCGCGCTAGCGGGGCCTACAATGAGCAGTTCTTC
>-|TRBV11-2|TRBJ2-5|-
CASSLLETQYF
TGTGCCAGCTCCCTCCTCGAGACCCAGTACTTC
>-|TRBV11-3|TRBJ2-2|-
CASSPNRVGNTGELFF
TGTGCCAGCAGTCCGAACAGGGTAGGGAACACCGGGGAGCTGTTTTTT
>TRBD2|TRBV7-2|TRBJ2-7|few
CASSQGLAGVSEQYF
TGTGCCAGCAGCCAGGGGCTAGCGGGAGTGAGCGAGCAGTACTTC
>-|TRBV25-1|TRBJ1-2|-
CASSELAGYTF
TGTGCCAGCAGTGAGTTGGCTGGCTACACCTTC
>TRBD2|TRBV5-1|TRBJ2-1|-
CASSFSGISYNEQFF
TGCGCCAGCAGCTTTAGCGGGATCTCCTACAATGAGCAGTTCTTC
>TRBD2|TRBV28|TRBJ2-5|-
CASSLKWTSGSLGTQYF
TGTGCCAGCAGTTTAAAGTGGACTAGCGGTTCTTTGGGGACCCAGTACTTC
>-|TRBV6-5|TRBJ2-3|-
CASSYSGGATDTQYF
TGTGCCAGCAGTTACTCTGGGGGGGCCACAGATACGCAGTATTTT
>TRBD2|TRBV9|TRBJ2-3|-
CASSVPKANSGGDTDTQYF
TGTGCCAGCAGCGTACCCAAAGCCAATAGCGGGGGAGACACAGATACGCAGTATTTT
>-|TRBV30|TRBJ1-2|few
CAWGGQGYTF
TGTGCCTGGGGCGGACAGGGCTACACCTTC
>TRBD1|TRBV12-5|TRBJ2-7|-
CASGRTGVSYEQYF
TGTGCTAGTGGTCGGACAGGCGTCTCCTACGAGCAGTACTTC
>TRBD2|TRBV4-3|TRBJ2-2|-
CASSQPSGANTGELFF
TGCGCCAGCAGCCAACCTAGCGGGGCGAACACCGGGGAGCTGTTTTTT
>-|TRBV5-1|TRBJ1-1|few
CASSLGAMNTEAFF
TGCGCCAGCAGCTTGGGGGCCATGAACACTGAAGCTTTCTTT
>TRBD1|TRBV27|TRBJ1-5|-
CASSIHRGNQPQHF
TGTGCCAGCAGTATCCACAGGGGGAATCAGCCCCAGCATTTT
>TRBD1|TRBV9|TRBJ1-1|-
CASSVGGGTGGTEAFF
TGTGCCAGCAGCGTAGGAGGCGGGACAGGGGGAACTGAAGCTTTCTTT
>TRBD1|TRBV19|TRBJ1-5|-
CASRRDRSGNQPQHF
TGTGCCAGTAGGCGGGACAGGTCCGGCAATCAGCCCCAGCATTTT
>-|TRBV9|TRBJ1-1|-
CASSVTSRTTAEAFF
TGTGCCAGCAGCGTCACGTCTCGAACTACTGCAGAAGCTTTCTTT